The rows below give T cell receptor beta chains drawn from one sample of a study of vaccination effects on CD4 cells after COVID-19. Their cognate antigens are unknown. Sequencing was performed with immunoSEQ multiplex PCR; in TCRdb, only in-frame clones are kept and a portion is missing. This sample has roughly 68,000 clones, with 65% to 75% found just once. The source was CD4+ T cells from PBMCs cultured without peptide, collected before COVID-19 vaccination. All receptors come from a human donor who had a prior SARS-CoV-2 infection. Both conserved end residues are part of each CDR3. Each record gives: clone size, D gene, V gene, J gene, CDR3 DNA, CDR3 protein. D genes are given only for firm matches. Clone size is stated in some rows and not others, as once, few, many or a class when expanded.

size: .; D: .; V: TRBV7-6; J: TRBJ1-3; DNA: TGTGCCAGCAGCTTTGAATCCGGAAACACCATATATTTT; CDR3: CASSFESGNTIYF
size: .; D: .; V: TRBV15; J: TRBJ2-1; DNA: TGTGCCACCAGCAGAGACCGGCAAATGACTGAGCAGTTCTTC; CDR3: CATSRDRQMTEQFF
size: .; D: .; V: TRBV7-9; J: TRBJ2-1; DNA: TGTGCCAGCAGCCGAAACCAGGGCTACGGCACCTACAATGAGCAGTTCTTC; CDR3: CASSRNQGYGTYNEQFF
size: .; D: TRBD2; V: TRBV7-9; J: TRBJ2-3; DNA: TGTGCCAGCAGCTTTCTAGCGGGAGGGGTAGACGATACGCAGTATTTT; CDR3: CASSFLAGGVDDTQYF
size: .; D: TRBD1; V: TRBV7-9; J: TRBJ1-4; DNA: TGTGCCAGCAGCTTTTACAGGGGAGGGGATGAAAAACTGTTTTTT; CDR3: CASSFYRGGDEKLFF
size: .; D: .; V: TRBV15; J: TRBJ2-1; DNA: TGTGCCACCAGCAGAGTTCAGCTCAATGAGCAGTTCTTC; CDR3: CATSRVQLNEQFF
size: .; D: .; V: TRBV19; J: TRBJ1-4; DNA: TGTGCCAGTAGCATAACTGCCGGGACAACTAATGAAAAACTGTTTTTT; CDR3: CASSITAGTTNEKLFF
size: .; D: .; V: TRBV4-3; J: TRBJ1-5; DNA: TGCGCCAGCAGCCAAGATTTCGGTCAGCCCCAGCATTTT; CDR3: CASSQDFGQPQHF
size: .; D: TRBD2; V: TRBV2; J: TRBJ2-3; DNA: TGTGCCAGCAGTCAAGGACTAGCGGGAACATCAGATACGCAGTATTTT; CDR3: CASSQGLAGTSDTQYF
size: .; D: TRBD1; V: TRBV15; J: TRBJ2-5; DNA: TGTGCCACCAGCAGATGGGGACAGCGAGAACAAGAGACCCAGTACTTC; CDR3: CATSRWGQREQETQYF
size: .; D: TRBD1; V: TRBV4-3; J: TRBJ1-3; DNA: TGCGCCAGCAGCCTGACAGGGACTGGAAACACCATATATTTT; CDR3: CASSLTGTGNTIYF
size: .; D: .; V: TRBV18; J: TRBJ2-1; DNA: TGTGCCAGCTCACCGTTACCAGGATACAATGAGCAGTTCTTC; CDR3: CASSPLPGYNEQFF
size: .; D: TRBD1; V: TRBV5-1; J: TRBJ2-5; DNA: TGCGCCAGCAGCTTGGTGGGACAGCGAGAGACCCAGTACTTC; CDR3: CASSLVGQRETQYF
size: .; D: TRBD1; V: TRBV6-5; J: TRBJ1-1; DNA: TGTGCCAGCAGTTCGATACAGGGGATATCTGAAGCTTTCTTT; CDR3: CASSSIQGISEAFF
size: .; D: .; V: TRBV30; J: TRBJ1-1; DNA: TGTGCCTGGAGTGCAGGCCGCGGGGCTTTCTTT; CDR3: CAWSAGRGAFF
size: few; D: .; V: TRBV6-6; J: TRBJ1-2; DNA: TGTGCCAGCAGCCGATCAGGGGATTACTATGGCTACACCTTC; CDR3: CASSRSGDYYGYTF
size: .; D: .; V: TRBV9; J: TRBJ2-3; DNA: TGTGCCAGCAGCGATGTCAGGGCCCTAAGCACAGATACGCAGTATTTT; CDR3: CASSDVRALSTDTQYF